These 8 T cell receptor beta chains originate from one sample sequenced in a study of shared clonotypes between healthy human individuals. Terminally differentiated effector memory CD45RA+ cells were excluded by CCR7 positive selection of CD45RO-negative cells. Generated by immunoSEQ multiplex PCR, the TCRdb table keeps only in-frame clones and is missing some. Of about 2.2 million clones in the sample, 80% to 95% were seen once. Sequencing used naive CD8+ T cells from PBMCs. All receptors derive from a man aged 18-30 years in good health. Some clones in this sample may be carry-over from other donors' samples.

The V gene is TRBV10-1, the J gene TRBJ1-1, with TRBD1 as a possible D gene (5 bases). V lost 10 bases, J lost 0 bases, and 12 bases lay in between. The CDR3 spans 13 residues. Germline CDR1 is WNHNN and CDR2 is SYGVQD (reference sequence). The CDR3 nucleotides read TGCGCCACCTCAGGGTCCATGAACACTGAAGCTTTCTTT. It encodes CATSGSMNTEAFF.

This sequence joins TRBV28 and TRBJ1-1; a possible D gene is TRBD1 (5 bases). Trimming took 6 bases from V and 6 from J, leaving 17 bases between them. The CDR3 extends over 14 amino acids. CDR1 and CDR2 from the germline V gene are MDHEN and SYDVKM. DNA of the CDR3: TGTGCCAGCAGGGTGGATGACGGGGGGGCTGAAGCTTTCTTT. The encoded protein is CASRVDDGGAEAFF. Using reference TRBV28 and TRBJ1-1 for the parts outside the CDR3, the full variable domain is DVKVTQSSRYLVKRTGEKVFLECVQDMDHENMFWYRQDPGLGLRLIYFSYDVKMKEKGDIPEGYSVSREKKERFSLILESASTNQTSMYLCASRVDDGGAEAFFGQGTRLTVV.

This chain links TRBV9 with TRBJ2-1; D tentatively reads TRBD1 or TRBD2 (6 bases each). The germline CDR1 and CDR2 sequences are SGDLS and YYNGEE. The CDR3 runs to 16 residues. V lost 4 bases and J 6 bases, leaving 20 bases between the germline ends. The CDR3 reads CASSTPGTWGANEQFF. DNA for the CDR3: TGTGCCAGCAGCACTCCCGGGACTTGGGGGGCCAATGAGCAGTTCTTC.

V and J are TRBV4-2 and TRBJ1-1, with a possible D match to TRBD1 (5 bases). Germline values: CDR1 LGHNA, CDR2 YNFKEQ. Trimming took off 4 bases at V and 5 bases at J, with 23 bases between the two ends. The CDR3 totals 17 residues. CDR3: CASSLWLSSGRETEAFF. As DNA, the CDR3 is TGTGCCAGCAGCCTCTGGTTGAGTTCGGGCAGGGAGACTGAAGCTTTCTTT.

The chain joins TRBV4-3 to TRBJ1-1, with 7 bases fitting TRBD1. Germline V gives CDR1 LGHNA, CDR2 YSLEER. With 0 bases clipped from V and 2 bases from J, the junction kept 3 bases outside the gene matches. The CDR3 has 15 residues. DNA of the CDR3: TGCGCCAGCAGCCAAGATACAGGGGTTAACACTGAAGCTTTCTTT. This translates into CASSQDTGVNTEAFF.

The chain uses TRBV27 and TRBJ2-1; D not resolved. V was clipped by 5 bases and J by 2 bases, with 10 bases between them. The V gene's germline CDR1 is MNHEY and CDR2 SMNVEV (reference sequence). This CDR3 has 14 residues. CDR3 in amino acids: CASSPETAYNEQFF. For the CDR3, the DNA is TGTGCCAGCAGTCCGGAAACGGCCTACAATGAGCAGTTCTTC.

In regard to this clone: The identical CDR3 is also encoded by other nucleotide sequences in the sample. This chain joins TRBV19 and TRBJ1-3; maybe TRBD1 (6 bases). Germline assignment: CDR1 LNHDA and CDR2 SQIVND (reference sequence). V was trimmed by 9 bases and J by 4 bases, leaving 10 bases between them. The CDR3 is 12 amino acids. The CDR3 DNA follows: TGTGCCAGCCGGACAGTCGGAAACACCATATATTTT. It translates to CASRTVGNTIYF.

The CDR3 region has the DNA TGTGCCAGCAGCTTTCCCCTTGGGACAGGGTATGGCTACACCTTC. This translates into CASSFPLGTGYGYTF. The chain combines TRBV5-4 with TRBJ1-2, with TRBD1 matching over 9 bases. The trim removed 2 bases at V and 5 bases at J, leaving 7 bases unmatched. Germline CDR1 SGHNT, CDR2 YYREEE (reference sequence). This CDR3 spans 15 amino acids.